The clone carrying this T cell receptor beta chain has more than one count but fewer than ten. No antigen is known for it. At the Johns Hopkins FTIC core, DNA taken from cultured CD4+ T cells was sequenced by way of the Oncomine TCR Beta short-read assay. It was cultured CD4+ T cells from which genomic DNA was extracted. TCRdb itself ran the PCR reads through MiXCR, one entry per CDR3 protein. Among approximately 11,000 distinct CDR3 sequences listed, more than 35% were seen once. This record belongs to a study of vaccination and CD4 T cells after COVID-19. Overall study context: Post-COVID samples had a sampling time that fell a median roughly 92 days after diagnosis (range 35 to 161). For post-vaccine samples, collection took place a median about 65 days after dose two, ranging from 14 to 241.

V lost 5 bases, J lost 7 bases, and 12 bases lay in between. Germline CDR1 reads SGHTA; CDR2 reads FQGNSA. This CDR3 is built from 13 residues. This sample's treatment: roughly ten-day PBMC culture with coronavirus spike peptide pools or control peptides (ViraFEST assay). The source is a human donor with COVID-19. The chain couples TRBV7-2 to TRBJ1-5; D not certain. Specimen: cultured CD4+ T cells from blood. The CDR3 reads CASSPQRGQPQHF. CDR3 nucleotides: TGTGCCAGCAGCCCCCAGCGCGGGCAGCCCCAGCATTTT.